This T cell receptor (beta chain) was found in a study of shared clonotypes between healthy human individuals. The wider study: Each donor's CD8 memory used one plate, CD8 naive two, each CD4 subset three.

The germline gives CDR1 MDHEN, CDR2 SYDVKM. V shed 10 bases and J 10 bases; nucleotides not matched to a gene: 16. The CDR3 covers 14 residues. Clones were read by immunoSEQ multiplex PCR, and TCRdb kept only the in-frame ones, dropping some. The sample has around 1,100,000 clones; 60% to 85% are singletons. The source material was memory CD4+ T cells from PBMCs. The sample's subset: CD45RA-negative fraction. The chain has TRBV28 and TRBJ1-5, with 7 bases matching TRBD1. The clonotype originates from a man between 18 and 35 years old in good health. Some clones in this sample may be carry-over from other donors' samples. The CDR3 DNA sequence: TGTGCCACCGAATCCCCAGGGGGGGCAGGCCCCCAGCATTTT. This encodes CATESPGGAGPQHF. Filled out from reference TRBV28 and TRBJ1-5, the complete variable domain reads DVKVTQSSRYLVKRTGEKVFLECVQDMDHENMFWYRQDPGLGLRLIYFSYDVKMKEKGDIPEGYSVSREKKERFSLILESASTNQTSMYLCATESPGGAGPQHFGDGTRLSIL.